This T cell receptor beta chain was recovered during a study of control samples from healthy donors and cancer patients. Clones were sequenced by immunoSEQ multiplex PCR, and TCRdb holds only the in-frame ones, with some missing. This table has about 120,000 clones, roughly 87% appearing once. CDR3 length: 15 amino acids. Germline values: CDR1 MDHEN, CDR2 SYDVKM. V lost 1 base to trimming and J lost 8 bases; unmatched junction nucleotides: 4. The chain carries TRBV28 and TRBJ1-4; 10 bases agree with TRBD1. This receptor was taken from a young man in good health. Sequencing used blood. The CDR3 protein is CASSLSGQGIEKLFF. As DNA, the CDR3 is TGTGCCAGCAGTTTATCGGGACAGGGGATCGAAAAACTGTTTTTT.